These T cell receptor beta chains were read from a single sample in a study of vaccination and CD4 T cells after COVID-19. Each CDR3 protein is one row after TCRdb ran MiXCR on the PCR reads. The sample records 8,000 or so distinct CDR3 sequences, roughly 32% being singletons. Their antigens are not known. Sequencing was done on a sample of CD4+ T cells from blood, cultured in vitro. These TCRs come from a human donor in good health. CDR3s include the opening cysteine and the closing phenylalanine or tryptophan. D genes are given only for firm matches. Clone size is not always given. Where it is, it says once, few, many or a class for expanded clones.

TRBV7-2	-	TRBJ2-1	once	CASSLWGGTTNNEQFF	TGTGCCAGCAGCTTATGGGGCGGCACTACCAACAATGAGCAGTTCTTC
TRBV12-3/TRBV12-4	TRBD2	TRBJ2-5	-	CASSRTSGSETQYF	TGTGCCAGCAGCCGGACTAGCGGGAGTGAGACCCAGTACTTC
TRBV6-1	TRBD1	TRBJ2-7	few	CASSPRLGQGGSSYEQYF	TGTGCCAGCAGCCCAAGGCTTGGACAGGGGGGAAGCTCCTACGAGCAGTACTTC
TRBV7-3	-	TRBJ1-2	few	CASSLGRAANYGYTF	TGTGCCAGCAGCTTAGGCAGGGCAGCTAACTATGGCTACACCTTC
TRBV25-1	-	TRBJ1-2	few	CASSERGEDYGYTF	TGTGCCAGCAGTGAAAGGGGTGAAGACTATGGCTACACCTTC
TRBV15	-	TRBJ2-1	medium-sized	CATSRVLGGYDEQFF	TGTGCCACCAGCAGAGTCTTGGGGGGCTACGATGAGCAGTTCTTC
TRBV28	-	TRBJ2-5	-	CASRGSWETQYF	TGTGCCAGCCGAGGTAGCTGGGAGACCCAGTACTTC
TRBV5-6	-	TRBJ2-3	-	CASSYPRGDPSADTQYF	TGTGCCAGCAGCTACCCGAGGGGGGATCCCAGCGCAGATACGCAGTATTTT
TRBV29-1	-	TRBJ2-2	-	CSGGTGTGELFF	TGCAGCGGGGGGACGGGGACCGGGGAGCTGTTTTTT
TRBV7-9	TRBD1	TRBJ1-2	few	CASSYQHLRGSDYGYTF	TGTGCCAGCAGCTACCAACATCTCAGGGGGTCCGACTATGGCTACACCTTC
TRBV19	TRBD1	TRBJ1-2	few	CASQPGGHDGYTF	TGTGCCAGCCAACCAGGGGGCCATGATGGCTACACCTTC
TRBV20-1	TRBD2	TRBJ2-7	few	CSAPAGGLAGAAYEQYF	TGCAGTGCTCCGGCCGGAGGACTAGCGGGGGCGGCCTACGAGCAGTACTTC
TRBV6-2/TRBV6-3	-	TRBJ2-5	medium-sized	CASSYRLAGEETQYF	TGTGCCAGCAGTTACAGGTTGGCAGGGGAAGAGACCCAGTACTTC
TRBV7-2	TRBD2	TRBJ2-3	-	CASSGQTSGTDTQYF	TGTGCCAGCAGCGGACAGACTAGCGGAACAGATACGCAGTATTTT
TRBV7-9	-	TRBJ1-6	-	CASSQDANSPLHF	TGTGCCAGCAGTCAAGACGCTAATTCACCCCTCCACTTT
TRBV2	-	TRBJ2-7	few	CASSAWAGHEQYF	TGTGCCAGCAGTGCCTGGGCGGGCCACGAGCAGTACTTC
TRBV7-2	-	TRBJ2-5	-	CASKYGLSGLETQYF	TGTGCCAGCAAATACGGGCTATCCGGGCTAGAGACCCAGTACTTC
TRBV7-3	-	TRBJ2-3	few	CASSPIGGTQYF	TGTGCCAGCAGTCCCATAGGAGGTACGCAGTATTTT
TRBV29-1	-	TRBJ1-1	-	CSVGTGIMNTEAFF	TGCAGCGTAGGGACGGGAATAATGAACACTGAAGCTTTCTTT
TRBV6-1	TRBD2	TRBJ2-7	-	CASLIRSGSSYEQYF	TGTGCCAGCCTAATTCGCAGCGGGAGTTCTTACGAGCAGTACTTC
TRBV30	-	TRBJ1-5	-	CACGHDSNQPQHF	TGTGCCTGCGGACACGATAGCAATCAGCCCCAGCATTTT
TRBV27	-	TRBJ2-1	few	CASSLGGVNEQFF	TGTGCCAGCAGTTTAGGTGGGGTCAATGAGCAGTTCTTC
TRBV27	-	TRBJ2-5	-	CASSLQARYQETQYF	TGTGCCAGCAGTTTACAGGCCCGGTACCAAGAGACCCAGTACTTC
TRBV5-4	-	TRBJ2-3	-	CASSLSGRGGTDTQYF	TGTGCCAGCAGCTTGTCGGGCAGGGGGGGCACAGATACGCAGTATTTT
TRBV5-6	-	TRBJ2-1	-	CASSLYQGEQFF	TGTGCCAGCAGCTTGTACCAAGGTGAGCAGTTCTTC
TRBV9	-	TRBJ2-1	-	CASSAGLTAAYNEQFF	TGTGCCAGCAGCGCAGGACTGACTGCGGCCTACAATGAGCAGTTCTTC
TRBV20-1	-	TRBJ2-1	-	CSARGPGANEQFF	TGCAGTGCTAGAGGCCCGGGAGCCAATGAGCAGTTCTTC
TRBV28	TRBD2	TRBJ2-7	-	CASSPFRGRAYEQYF	TGTGCCAGCAGTCCCTTTCGCGGGAGGGCCTACGAGCAGTACTTC
TRBV11-2	TRBD2	TRBJ2-5	-	CASSRGTSGIWETQYF	TGTGCCAGCAGCCGGGGGACTAGCGGGATTTGGGAGACCCAGTACTTC
TRBV20-1	TRBD2	TRBJ2-1	few	CSARDRTSGRMDEQFF	TGCAGTGCTAGAGATAGGACTAGCGGGAGAATGGATGAGCAGTTCTTC
TRBV27	-	TRBJ2-6	few	CASSPSGANVLTF	TGTGCCAGCAGCCCCTCTGGGGCCAACGTCCTGACTTTC
TRBV9	-	TRBJ2-1	medium-sized	CASSVGYNEQFF	TGTGCCAGCAGCGTAGGATACAATGAGCAGTTCTTC
TRBV6-2/TRBV6-3	TRBD2	TRBJ2-3	-	CASSFDHRLAGDTDTQYF	TGTGCCAGCAGTTTTGATCATAGACTAGCGGGAGACACAGATACGCAGTATTTT
TRBV5-4	-	TRBJ2-7	few	CASSSGRVRSSYEQYF	TGTGCCAGCAGCTCAGGACGGGTCCGAAGCTCCTACGAGCAGTACTTC
TRBV20-1	-	TRBJ1-2	medium-sized	CSVRGGSYGYTF	TGCAGTGTTCGGGGGGGCTCCTATGGCTACACCTTC
TRBV28	TRBD1	TRBJ2-2	-	CASTLGQGLNTGELFF	TGTGCCAGCACCCTCGGACAGGGACTTAACACCGGGGAGCTGTTTTTT
TRBV7-9	-	TRBJ1-2	medium-sized	CASSLGSWGGYTF	TGTGCCAGCAGCTTAGGTTCGTGGGGTGGCTACACCTTC
TRBV6-5	-	TRBJ2-7	-	CASSYSGPKRGLLYEQYF	TGTGCCAGCAGTTACTCTGGGCCAAAAAGGGGTTTGCTCTACGAGCAGTACTTC